The 22 T cell receptor beta chains below come from one sample, sequenced in a study of blood T cell repertoires in COVID-19. TCRdb's table, derived via immunoSEQ multiplex PCR, lists solely in-frame clones and lacks some. The sample gives over 450,000 clones, about 89% of which show up once; about 8.2% is in the top ten. The sequenced sample was peripheral blood. These receptors were obtained from a woman in her fifties or sixties with COVID-19, enrolled during active disease.

This CDR3 is CASSIQGLSNYGYTF. In nucleotides, the CDR3 is TGTGCCAGTAGTATCCAGGGGTTATCTAACTATGGCTACACCTTC. The V gene is TRBV19, the J gene TRBJ1-2; TRBD1 is a possible D gene (6 bases). The V gene's germline CDR1 is LNHDA and CDR2 SQIVND (reference sequence). V lost 3 bases, J lost 0 bases, and 11 bases lay in between. The CDR3 contains 15 residues.

J is TRBJ2-7 and V is TRBV7-2, with D tentatively TRBD2 (7 bases). This CDR3 spans 15 amino acids. V was trimmed by 2 bases and J by 3 bases, leaving 14 bases between them. From germline, CDR1 is SGHTA and CDR2 FQGNSA. The CDR3 DNA reads TGTGCCAGCAGCTTAAGGGGGGGGATGGACTACGAGCAGTACTTC. It is translated as CASSLRGGMDYEQYF.

The chain carries TRBV12-3 or TRBV12-4 and TRBJ2-6; D not certain. The CDR3 covers 12 residues. V lost 6 bases to trimming and J lost 2 bases, with 2 bases between them. The CDR3 coding sequence is TGTGCCAGCAGCACTGGGGCCAACGTCCTGACTTTC. Translating gives CASSTGANVLTF.

V is TRBV7-9 and J is TRBJ1-6; tentative D call: TRBD1 (6 bases). From germline, CDR1 is SEHNR and CDR2 FQNEAQ (reference sequence). V dropped 5 bases and J dropped 7 bases, with 9 bases sitting between them. This CDR3 is 13 amino acids long. CDR3 sequence (DNA): TGTGCCAGCAGCCAGGGGTGGAATTCACCCCTCCACTTT. It is translated as CASSQGWNSPLHF. Based on the CDR3 plus reference TRBV7-9 and TRBJ1-6, the full variable domain is DTGVSQNPRHKITKRGQNVTFRCDPISEHNRLYWYRQTLGQGPEFLTYFQNEAQLEKSRLLSDRFSAERPKGSFSTLEIQRTEQGDSAMYLCASSQGWNSPLHFGNGTRLTVT.

This clone was seen only once. This chain links TRBV6-5 with TRBJ2-7; D perhaps matches TRBD2 (5 bases). The CDR3 consists of 12 residues. V was pared by 8 bases and J by 2 bases, with 10 bases between. Germline V CDR1 and CDR2: MNHEY, SVGAGI. The CDR3 is CASGGRAYEQYF. The CDR3 DNA reads TGTGCCAGCGGCGGGCGGGCCTACGAGCAGTACTTC.

The chain recombines TRBV12-3 or TRBV12-4 with TRBJ1-2; D uncertain. The length of the CDR3 is 13 residues. The V end lost 6 bases, the J end lost 4 bases, and 12 bases lay between the germline ends. The CDR3, as DNA: TGTGCCAGCAGACCCGGCGGGATCTATGGCTACACCTTC. This gives the protein CASRPGGIYGYTF.

The chain carries TRBV11-2 and TRBJ1-2; 10 bases map to TRBD1. Trimming removed 7 bases from V and 0 bases from J; junction bases left unmatched: 17. The CDR3 spans 19 residues. The germline V gene encodes CDR1 SGHAT and CDR2 FQNNGV. Here the CDR3 reads CASIRLTRDRGLTNYGYTF. Written as DNA, the CDR3 is TGTGCCAGCATCCGATTGACCCGGGACAGGGGCCTGACTAACTATGGCTACACCTTC.

The genes are TRBV30 and TRBJ1-1, with TRBD1 as a possible D gene (5 bases). The CDR3 is 15 residues long. The germline V and J ends were trimmed by 6 bases and 0 bases, with 17 bases remaining between them. Germline V gives CDR1 GTSNPN, CDR2 SVGIG (reference sequence). The DNA of the CDR3 is TGTGCCTGTTCAGGCCCCGGGACTCTGAACACTGAAGCTTTCTTT. Its protein product is CACSGPGTLNTEAFF.

This sequence joins TRBV18 and TRBJ1-1; a weak D match, TRBD1 (6 bases). V gave up 8 bases and J gave up 0 bases, with 16 bases separating them. From germline, CDR1 is KGHSH and CDR2 LQKENI. This CDR3 is 15 amino acids long. The CDR3 coding sequence is TGTGCCAGCGCACTGGGGGGGGCCCTGAACACTGAAGCTTTCTTT. Translating gives CASALGGALNTEAFF. Together with reference TRBV18 and TRBJ1-1, the CDR3 gives the full variable domain: NAGVMQNPRHLVRRRGQEARLRCSPMKGHSHVYWYRQLPEEGLKFMVYLQKENIIDESGMPKERFSAEFPKEGPSILRIQQVVRGDSAAYFCASALGGALNTEAFFGQGTRLTVV.

The CDR3 here is CASSYSRASGVYEQYF. DNA of the CDR3: TGTGCCAGCAGTTACTCGAGGGCTAGCGGGGTCTACGAGCAGTACTTC. The gene calls are TRBV6-5 and TRBJ2-7; 9 nucleotides match TRBD2. The CDR3 is made up of 16 amino acids. The V segment lost 0 bases and the J segment 3 bases; nucleotides outside the gene matches: 6. Per germline, CDR1 MNHEY and CDR2 SVGAGI.

This chain joins TRBV5-5 and TRBJ1-1; 12 bases are a match to TRBD1. CDR3 size: 16 residues. Trimming removed 5 bases from V and 3 bases from J; junction bases left unmatched: 8. Germline CDR1 reads SGHKS; CDR2 reads YYEKEE (reference sequence). The CDR3 loop reads CASSYRDRGPDTEAFF. CDR3 nucleotides: TGTGCCAGCAGTTACCGGGACAGGGGGCCCGACACTGAAGCTTTCTTT.

This chain connects TRBV23-1 to TRBJ1-1; D unresolved. TRBV23-1 is annotated as an ORF whose role is uncertain. V was cut by 4 bases and J by 5 bases, with 8 bases left in between. The CDR3 is 12 amino acids. CDR3 bases: TGCGCCAGCAGTCCCCGGTGGACTGAAGCTTTCTTT. This gives the protein CASSPRWTEAFF.

This clone turned up a few times. This chain joins TRBV27 and TRBJ1-6; D is perhaps TRBD1 (5 bases). Germline V gene lookup returns CDR1 MNHEY and CDR2 SMNVEV (reference sequence). The CDR3 has 14 amino acids. V lost 2 bases to trimming and J lost 10 bases, with 12 bases between them. DNA of the CDR3: TGTGCCAGCAGTTTAGCCGGGGGGGGATCACCCCTCCACTTT. Protein: CASSLAGGGSPLHF.

The chain has TRBV30 and TRBJ2-3; possibly TRBD2 for D (6 bases). This CDR3 comprises 12 residues. V was trimmed by 2 bases and J by 4 bases, leaving 7 bases between them. Germline CDR1 and CDR2: GTSNPN and SVGIG (reference sequence). Here the CDR3 reads CAWSRGADTQYF. The DNA of the CDR3 is TGTGCCTGGAGTCGCGGGGCAGATACGCAGTATTTT.

V and J are TRBV7-8 and TRBJ2-3; 16 bases are shared with TRBD2. Unmatched junction bases numbered 8, after V lost 8 bases and J lost 0 bases. This CDR3 is built from 18 residues. The germline gives CDR1 SGHVS, CDR2 FQNEAQ. The CDR3 coding sequence is TGTGCCAGCGTAAAGGGACTAGCGGGGGGGCGTAGCACAGATACGCAGTATTTT. It translates to CASVKGLAGGRSTDTQYF.

The V and J genes are TRBV6-4 and TRBJ1-5, with D possibly matching TRBD1 (5 bases). CDR3 length equals 13 residues. Germline V gives CDR1 MRHNA, CDR2 SNTAGT. V was trimmed by 5 bases and J by 3 bases, leaving 8 bases between them. The CDR3 DNA sequence: TGTGCCAGCAGTATGGGGCCCAATCAGCCCCAGCATTTT. Encoded protein: CASSMGPNQPQHF.

V usage is TRBV5-8 and J usage is TRBJ2-2, with 9 positions matching TRBD1. From germline, CDR1 is SGHTS and CDR2 YDEGEE. CDR3 size: 15 residues. The junction had 1 base not matched to a gene; V was cut back by 3 bases and J by 1 base. CDR3 amino acids: CASSSTGGNTGELFF. Written as DNA, the CDR3 is TGTGCCAGCAGCTCGACAGGGGGGAACACCGGGGAGCTGTTTTTT.

V usage is TRBV5-5 and J usage is TRBJ2-3, with a tentative D call TRBD2 (6 bases). Trimming took off 3 bases at V and 3 bases at J, with 14 bases between the two ends. The CDR3 sequence is 15 residues long. Germline CDR1 is SGHKS and CDR2 is YYEKEE (reference sequence). The CDR3 spells CASSSLASRTDTQYF. The CDR3 nucleotides read TGTGCCAGCAGCTCCCTAGCGTCGCGGACAGATACGCAGTATTTT.

This rearrangement joins TRBV3-1 (or the pseudogene TRBV3-2) to TRBJ1-4; TRBD1 agrees at 7 bases. The CDR3 sequence is 15 residues long. Germline CDR1 LGHDT, CDR2 YNNKEL (reference sequence). Trimming at V came to 4 bases and at J to 3 bases, leaving 5 bases not matched to a gene. CDR3: CASSPRGEANEKLFF. The CDR3 DNA reads as TGTGCCAGCAGCCCCAGGGGGGAGGCTAATGAAAAACTGTTTTTT.

The chain uses TRBV24-1 and TRBJ1-2; no reliable D call. The CDR3 loop spans 13 amino acids. Germline-derived CDR1 and CDR2 are KGHDR and SFDVKD. Between the trimmed V and J ends, which lost 4 bases and 8 bases, there was a span of 13 bases. The DNA for the CDR3 is TGTGCCACCAGTGACCCGGTCCTGCGGGGCTACACCTTC. It yields the protein CATSDPVLRGYTF.

V is TRBV6-5 and J is TRBJ2-3, with TRBD2 identical over 7 bases. CDR1 MNHEY and CDR2 SVGAGI come from the germline V gene. After removal of 8 bases from V and 4 bases from J, the junction contained 6 bases not matched to a gene. This CDR3 is built from 13 residues. CDR3 DNA: TGTGCCAGCCGGTGGGCGGGGGCAGATACGCAGTATTTT. Translated, it gives CASRWAGADTQYF.

This chain links TRBV28 with TRBJ2-1; 9 nucleotides align to TRBD1. This CDR3 has 16 amino acids. V lost 6 bases, J lost 2 bases, and 8 bases stayed unmatched. Germline lookup yields CDR1 MDHEN and CDR2 SYDVKM. The CDR3 loop reads CASSNSGQGTYNEQFF. The CDR3 region has the DNA TGTGCCAGCAGCAACTCCGGACAGGGGACCTACAATGAGCAGTTCTTC.